One sample yielded the 31 T cell receptor beta chains listed below, sequenced in a study of blood T cell repertoires in COVID-19. Profiled with immunoSEQ multiplex PCR; TCRdb holds only in-frame clones, not every one. The profile shows approximately 150,000 clones, around four fifths of them singletons. The sequenced material came from peripheral blood. These receptors originate from an elderly woman with COVID-19, enrolled during active disease.

The J gene is TRBJ2-7, the V gene TRBV9, with 7 positions matching TRBD1. The CDR3 runs to 14 residues. Germline lookup yields CDR1 SGDLS and CDR2 YYNGEE. V shed 3 bases, J shed 6 bases, and the junction held 9 bases outside the gene matches. CDR3 nucleotide sequence: TGTGCCAGCAGCGCCTCAGGGGGATCTGGCGAGCAGTACTTC. It codes for CASSASGGSGEQYF.

This clone has more than one count but fewer than ten. V is TRBV5-1 and J is TRBJ2-3; the D is unclear. Per the germline V gene, CDR1 is SGHRS and CDR2 is YFSETQ. V lost 0 bases and J lost 2, with 10 bases in between. The CDR3 totals 15 residues. CDR3 loop: CASSLDGGNTDTQYF. CDR3 nucleotides: TGCGCCAGCAGCTTGGATGGCGGCAACACAGATACGCAGTATTTT.

The chain links TRBV5-4 to TRBJ1-4, with a tentative D call TRBD1 (5 bases). V shed 4 bases and J shed 8 bases, with 12 bases lying between them. From germline, CDR1 is SGHNT and CDR2 YYREEE (reference sequence). CDR3 length equals 13 residues. CDR3 residues: CASSPRRGEKLFF. DNA of the CDR3: TGTGCCAGCAGCCCTAGGCGGGGCGAAAAACTGTTTTTT.

The chain uses TRBV5-1 and TRBJ1-3, with a tentative D call TRBD1 (6 bases). Trimming took 2 bases from V and 3 from J, leaving 18 bases between them. This CDR3 contains 17 residues. In germline, CDR1 is SGHRS, CDR2 YFSETQ. The DNA for the CDR3 is TGCGCCAGCAGCTTAACGACAGGCCCCACGTTTGGAAACACCATATATTTT. It specifies CASSLTTGPTFGNTIYF.

V and J are TRBV28 and TRBJ1-5, with TRBD1 matching over 8 bases. V was clipped by 5 bases and J by 5 bases; unmatched bases: 8. This CDR3 has 15 residues. The germline V gene has CDR1 MDHEN and CDR2 SYDVKM. CDR3 coding DNA: TGTGCCAGCAGTGTAACGGACAGGGACCATCAGCCCCAGCATTTT. As protein: CASSVTDRDHQPQHF.

This chain connects TRBV3-1 (or the pseudogene TRBV3-2) to TRBJ1-6, with D possibly TRBD1 on 6 matching bases. CDR1 and CDR2 (germline): LGHDT, YNNKEL (reference sequence). The CDR3 is made up of 16 amino acids. V lost 2 bases and J 7 bases, leaving 15 bases between the germline ends. The CDR3 sequence is CASSQPTTGTNSPLHF. The CDR3 DNA sequence: TGTGCCAGCAGCCAACCCACTACAGGGACGAATTCACCCCTCCACTTT.

This rearrangement joins TRBV6-5 to TRBJ1-2, with TRBD1 identical over 12 bases. The germline V gene encodes CDR1 MNHEY and CDR2 SVGAGI. This CDR3 has 14 residues. With V trimmed by 7 bases and J by 8 bases, 8 bases remained unmatched. The CDR3 DNA reads TGTGCCAGCACCCGGGGACAGGGGGCGCGAGGCTACACCTTC. Its translation: CASTRGQGARGYTF.

The chain combines TRBV6-5 with TRBJ2-7; 7 bases are shared with TRBD1. The CDR3 spans 15 residues. Germline CDR1 and CDR2: MNHEY and SVGAGI. V lost 0 bases, J lost 3 bases, and 5 bases stayed unmatched. The CDR3 DNA is TGTGCCAGCAGTTACTCGTACAGGGGCGTCTACGAGCAGTACTTC. It translates to CASSYSYRGVYEQYF.

This clone has just one count. The J gene is TRBJ2-2, the V gene TRBV5-1; TRBD1 matches at 10 bases. Per germline, CDR1 SGHRS and CDR2 YFSETQ. The ends lost 6 bases at V and 6 bases at J; junction bases unmatched: 5. The CDR3 loop spans 14 amino acids. CDR3 sequence reads: CASTPGTGAGELFF. DNA of the CDR3: TGCGCCAGCACCCCCGGGACAGGGGCCGGGGAGCTGTTTTTT.

The chain recombines TRBV7-9 with TRBJ1-5; the D is unclear. There are 13 residues in the CDR3. V lost 5 bases and J 6 bases, leaving 11 bases between the germline ends. Germline V gene data show CDR1 as SEHNR and CDR2 as FQNEAQ (reference sequence). The CDR3 here is CASSPPSGQPQHF. As DNA, the CDR3 is TGTGCCAGCAGCCCCCCCAGCGGTCAGCCCCAGCATTTT.

The rearrangement uses TRBV4-1 and TRBJ2-2; the match to TRBD1 covers 8 bases. Trimming removed 6 bases from V and 5 bases from J; junction bases left unmatched: 14. CDR1 and CDR2 (germline): MGHRA, YSYEKL. This CDR3 has 17 residues. The CDR3, as DNA: TGCGCCAGCAGGGAGGACAGGGCGAGGAGCAGGACCGGGGAGCTGTTTTTT. Amino acid sequence: CASREDRARSRTGELFF.

The CDR3 nucleotides are TGTGCCAGCAGGGCCGGGACAGGGGGGTACGAGCAGTACTTC. Its protein is CASRAGTGGYEQYF. The chain carries TRBV28 and TRBJ2-7; 11 bases match TRBD1. The junction had 5 bases not matched to a gene; V was cut back by 6 bases and J by 4 bases. The CDR3 totals 14 residues. Germline loops: CDR1 MDHEN, CDR2 SYDVKM.

The V and J genes are TRBV10-3 and TRBJ2-1; maybe TRBD2 (5 bases). The germline gives CDR1 ENHRY, CDR2 SYGVKD. The CDR3 runs to 16 residues. The V gene lost 2 bases and the J gene lost 0 bases, with 11 bases spanning the gap. The CDR3 DNA reads as TGTGCCATCAGTGAGCCCCTAGGGAGCTCCTACAATGAGCAGTTCTTC. Its protein product is CAISEPLGSSYNEQFF.

The rearrangement links TRBV6-1 to TRBJ1-2, with D possibly being TRBD1 (5 bases). The CDR3 is 15 amino acids. From germline, CDR1 is MNHNS and CDR2 SASEGT. The V and J ends lost 3 bases and 2 bases respectively, with 13 bases between them. The CDR3, as DNA: TGTGCCAGCAGTGAGGCCCGGGGGGACAACTATGGCTACACCTTC. Translating gives CASSEARGDNYGYTF.

The chain couples TRBV20-1 to TRBJ1-2; 11 positions match TRBD1. Unmatched junction bases numbered 13, after V lost 3 bases and J lost 1 base. Germline CDR1 reads DFQATT; CDR2 reads SNEGSKA (reference sequence). The CDR3 spans 18 residues. The CDR3 nucleotides read TGCAGTGCTAGTTTTTTGTGGGACAGGGGGGGTTATAACTATGGCTACACCTTC. Protein product: CSASFLWDRGGYNYGYTF.

V gene TRBV5-6 combines with J gene TRBJ2-5, with D perhaps matching TRBD1 (5 bases). The length of the CDR3 is 15 residues. V was pared by 4 bases and J by 3 bases, with 16 bases between. CDR1 SGHDT and CDR2 YYEEEE come from the germline V gene. CDR3: CASSPLGAPKETQYF. The CDR3 region has the DNA TGTGCCAGCAGCCCCTTAGGGGCCCCAAAAGAGACCCAGTACTTC.

This chain connects TRBV4-2 to TRBJ1-5, with a possible D match to TRBD1 (5 bases). The CDR3 runs 13 residues. Deletions cut 0 bases from V and 7 bases from J, with 7 bases between. Germline V gene sequence: CDR1 LGHNA, CDR2 YNFKEQ. CDR3 DNA: TGTGCCAGCAGCCAAGAACAGGAACAGCCCCAGCATTTT. The encoded protein is CASSQEQEQPQHF.

The chain uses TRBV5-6 and TRBJ2-1, with 8 bases identical to TRBD2. Germline loops: CDR1 SGHDT, CDR2 YYEEEE. J gave up 3 bases and V 1 base, and 12 bases lay outside the gene matches. This CDR3 is 18 amino acids long. The chain's CDR3 is CASSLQAFLGTSYNEQFF. For the CDR3, the DNA is TGTGCCAGCAGCTTGCAGGCCTTCCTCGGGACTAGCTACAATGAGCAGTTCTTC.

The chain has TRBV5-5 and TRBJ2-1; D possibly corresponds to TRBD2 (5 bases). Germline assignment: CDR1 SGHKS and CDR2 YYEKEE (reference sequence). Trimming left V 2 bases short and J 1 base short, with 16 bases between. The CDR3 is 17 residues long. CDR3 residues: CASSLGLRTESYNEQFF. CDR3 nucleotide sequence: TGTGCCAGCAGCTTAGGTCTCCGGACTGAGTCCTACAATGAGCAGTTCTTC.

The J gene is TRBJ1-1, the V gene TRBV7-9; no clear D gene. The CDR3 extends over 14 amino acids. CDR1 and CDR2 from the germline V gene are SEHNR and FQNEAQ (reference sequence). Deletions cut 3 bases from V and 1 base from J, with 9 bases between. CDR3 in amino acids: CASSLLDKNTEAFF. The DNA of the CDR3 is TGTGCCAGCAGCTTGCTCGACAAGAACACTGAAGCTTTCTTT. Supplemented by reference TRBV7-9 and TRBJ1-1, the full variable domain reads DTGVSQNPRHKITKRGQNVTFRCDPISEHNRLYWYRQTLGQGPEFLTYFQNEAQLEKSRLLSDRFSAERPKGSFSTLEIQRTEQGDSAMYLCASSLLDKNTEAFFGQGTRLTVV.

The DNA for the CDR3 is TGTGCCAGCAGCCCGACTGTTTCAACGGATGGCTACACCTTC. This translates into CASSPTVSTDGYTF. This rearrangement joins TRBV28 to TRBJ1-2; no firm D call. The CDR3 runs 14 residues. V was shortened by 6 bases and J by 6 bases, with 17 bases between the two germline ends. From germline, CDR1 is MDHEN and CDR2 SYDVKM.

This chain links TRBV6-5 with TRBJ2-7; TRBD1 is a possible D gene (5 bases). CDR3 length: 14 residues. V was clipped by 7 bases and J by 1 base, with 14 bases between them. The germline V gene encodes CDR1 MNHEY and CDR2 SVGAGI. This CDR3 is CASTERGLSYEQYF. The CDR3 DNA sequence: TGTGCCAGCACGGAAAGGGGATTGTCCTACGAGCAGTACTTC.

The J gene is TRBJ1-5, the V gene TRBV28; the D is unclear. Between the trimmed V and J ends, which lost 6 bases and 3 bases, there was a span of 9 bases. The CDR3 covers 13 residues. The germline V gene encodes CDR1 MDHEN and CDR2 SYDVKM. CDR3 nucleotides: TGTGCCAGCAGGGTGCGGGACAATCAGCCCCAGCATTTT. It translates to CASRVRDNQPQHF.

There are a few counts of this clone. The chain combines TRBV28 with TRBJ2-4, with a tentative D call TRBD1 (8 bases). V lost 6 bases to trimming and J lost 6 bases, with 24 bases between them. CDR3 length: 17 amino acids. Germline CDR1 is MDHEN and CDR2 is SYDVKM. CDR3 in amino acids: CASSSYSGQGGINIQYF. As DNA, the CDR3 is TGTGCCAGCAGCAGCTACTCCGGACAGGGAGGGATAAACATTCAGTACTTC.

This clone appeared a few times. This chain joins TRBV28 and TRBJ1-2; D remains ambiguous. The germline gives CDR1 MDHEN, CDR2 SYDVKM. This CDR3 is 12 amino acids long. The ends were cut back, 8 bases at V and 8 bases at J, with 15 bases in the middle. The CDR3 bases are TGTGCCAGCTCCTGGGGAGTAGCGGGCTACACCTTC. Its protein is CASSWGVAGYTF.

This chain links TRBV6-2 or TRBV6-3 with TRBJ1-1; 9 bases fit TRBD1. V lost 6 bases, J lost 8 bases, and 13 bases stayed unmatched. The germline CDR1 and CDR2 sequences are MNHEY and SVGEGT. CDR3 size: 15 residues. In DNA form, the CDR3 reads TGTGCCAGCAGCGGATTTGTACAGGGGGCCAACGAAGCTTTCTTT. It codes for CASSGFVQGANEAFF.

This clone was seen just once. One junction end disagrees with the germline gene, perhaps due to a read error. The chain is built from TRBV3-1 (or the pseudogene TRBV3-2) and TRBJ1-1; 9 bases map to TRBD1. CDR3 length: 15 amino acids. Germline V gene lookup returns CDR1 LGHDT and CDR2 YNNKEL (reference sequence). CDR3 nucleotide sequence: TGTGCCAGCAGCCTCACCGGGACAGGGAACGCTGAAGCTTTCTTT. Translating it yields CASSLTGTGNAEAFF.

CDR3 DNA sequence: TGTGCCAGCAGCTTAGACGTAACAAAGAACACTGAAGCTTTCTTT. This gives the protein CASSLDVTKNTEAFF. J is TRBJ1-1 and V is TRBV7-9; D uncertain. The V end was cut by 1 base, the J end by 1 base, with 10 bases between. The CDR3 sequence is 15 residues long. From germline, CDR1 is SEHNR and CDR2 FQNEAQ (reference sequence).

V usage is TRBV4-1 and J usage is TRBJ2-1; 7 bases line up with TRBD2. This CDR3 has 16 residues. V trimming: 1 base; J trimming: 5 bases; junction bases outside the gene matches: 8. Germline lookup yields CDR1 MGHRA and CDR2 YSYEKL. In DNA, the CDR3 is TGCGCCAGCAGCCAAGGGGGACTACTTTTTAACAATGAGCAGTTCTTC. Protein sequence: CASSQGGLLFNNEQFF.

Only one count was recorded for this clone. The J gene is TRBJ1-1, the V gene TRBV5-1; D might be TRBD1 (6 bases). V lost 4 bases to trimming and J lost 0 bases, with 16 bases between them. Germline CDR1 and CDR2: SGHRS and YFSETQ. CDR3 length: 16 amino acids. The CDR3 reads CASSVGQPDMNTEAFF. The CDR3 coding sequence is TGCGCCAGCAGCGTAGGACAGCCCGATATGAACACTGAAGCTTTCTTT.

The V and J genes are TRBV7-2 and TRBJ2-5; 7 bases align to TRBD2. V lost 3 bases and J lost 3; bases outside the gene matches: 1. This CDR3 region has 13 residues. The germline V gene encodes CDR1 SGHTA and CDR2 FQGNSA. The CDR3 coding sequence is TGTGCCAGCAGCTTTGCGGGGGAAGAGACCCAGTACTTC. This codes for CASSFAGEETQYF.